What follows describes a single T cell receptor beta chain. These data come from a study of T-cell memory formation after mild COVID-19. This CDR3 region has 15 residues. Looked up from germline, CDR1 is SGHTA and CDR2 is FQGNSA. J gave up 5 bases and V 5 bases, and 8 bases lay outside the gene matches. TCRdb used MiXCR to reprocess the 5' RACE reads, holding one entry per CDR3 protein. The repertoire consists of about 360,000 distinct CDR3 sequences, with approximately 15% occurring once and the leading ten covering around a fifth. Sample: PBMCs or a T cell subset sorted from them (not recorded which). This receptor was identified in a man between 18 and 35 years old who had mild COVID-19 (a few samples of this study predate the infection). Cell type and time point are not known. This sequence joins TRBV7-2 and TRBJ2-2, with 7 positions matching TRBD1. The CDR3 spells CASSPETGYTGELFF. CDR3 DNA: TGTGCCAGCAGCCCCGAGACAGGGTATACCGGGGAGCTGTTTTTT.